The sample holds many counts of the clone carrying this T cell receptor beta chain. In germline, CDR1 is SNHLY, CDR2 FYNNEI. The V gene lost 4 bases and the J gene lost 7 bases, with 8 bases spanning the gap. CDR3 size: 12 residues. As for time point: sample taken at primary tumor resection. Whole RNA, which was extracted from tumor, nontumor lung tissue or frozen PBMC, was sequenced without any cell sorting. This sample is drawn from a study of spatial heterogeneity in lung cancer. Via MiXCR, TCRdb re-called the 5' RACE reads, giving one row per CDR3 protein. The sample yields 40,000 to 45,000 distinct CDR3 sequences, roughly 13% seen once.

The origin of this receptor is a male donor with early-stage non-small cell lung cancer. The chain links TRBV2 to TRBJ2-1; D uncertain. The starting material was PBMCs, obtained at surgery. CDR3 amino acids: CASSVGRNEQFF. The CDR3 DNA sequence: TGTGCCAGCAGTGTTGGACGTAATGAGCAGTTCTTC. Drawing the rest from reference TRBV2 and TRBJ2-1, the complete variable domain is EPEVTQTPSHQVTQMGQEVILRCVPISNHLYFYWYRQILGQKVEFLVSFYNNEISEKSEIFDDQFSVERPDGSNFTLKIRSTKLEDSAMYFCASSVGRNEQFFGPGTRLTVL.